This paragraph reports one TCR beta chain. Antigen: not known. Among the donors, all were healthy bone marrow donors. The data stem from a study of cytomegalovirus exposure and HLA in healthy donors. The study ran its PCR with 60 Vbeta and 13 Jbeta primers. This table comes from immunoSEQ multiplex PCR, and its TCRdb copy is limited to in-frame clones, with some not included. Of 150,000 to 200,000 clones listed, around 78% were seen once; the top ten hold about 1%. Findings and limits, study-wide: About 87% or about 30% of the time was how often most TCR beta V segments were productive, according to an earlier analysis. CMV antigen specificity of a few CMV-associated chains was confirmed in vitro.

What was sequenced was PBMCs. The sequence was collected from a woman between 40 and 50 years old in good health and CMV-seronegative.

The CDR3 DNA sequence: TGCGCCAGCAGCTCGGGACTGGAGAATGAAAAACTGTTTTTT. Encoded protein: CASSSGLENEKLFF. The chain is built from TRBV5-1 and TRBJ1-4; TRBD1 is a possible D gene (5 bases). Germline V gene data show CDR1 as SGHRS and CDR2 as YFSETQ. The ends were cut back, 3 bases at V and 5 bases at J, with 11 bases in the middle. CDR3 length: 14 amino acids.